The present T cell receptor (beta chain) was sequenced within a study of CD8 T cells in ankylosing spondylitis. In the case of this clonotype: The antigen is undetermined.

CDR3 size: 15 residues. Trimming removed 0 bases from V and 4 bases from J, with 11 bases in between. The V gene's germline CDR1 is ENHRY and CDR2 SYGVKD. TCRdb re-called the 5' RACE reads through MiXCR, storing one row per CDR3 protein. The sample consists of 700,000 to 1,000,000 distinct CDR3 sequences, about 12% of them appearing once. General study findings and limits: A TCR beta motif of several highly homologous variants appeared characteristic of ankylosing spondylitis blood.

The V call is TRBV10-3, the J call TRBJ2-3; D perhaps matches TRBD2 (6 bases). The source of this sequence is a male donor with ankylosing spondylitis. Sequenced material: blood, either unsorted or a sorted T cell fraction (not recorded which). CDR3 DNA sequence: TGTGCCATCAGTGAGTCCTTGACGGGAGCAGATACGCAGTATTTT. It translates to CAISESLTGADTQYF.